This T cell receptor (beta chain) originates from a study of blood T cell repertoires in COVID-19. Study-wide context: Researchers got acute and convalescent COVID-19 samples from the United States, Italy and Spain. PBMCs, B-cell-depleted T cells, or T cells were the source of the cDNA or gDNA that made up the material.

In the original workflow: Scientists estimated how many nucleated cells there were by amplifying reference gene primers. Produced via immunoSEQ multiplex PCR; TCRdb's table is partial and in-frame only. V and J calls and clone size are given by that table; D and trimming were obtained from the DNA. The sample lists over 250,000 clones; roughly nine tenths were seen once. In germline, CDR1 is LGHNA, CDR2 YNFKEQ. V shed 0 bases, J shed 5 bases, and the junction held 11 bases outside the gene matches. The CDR3 is made up of 17 amino acids. The source is a man in his 60s who had recovered from COVID-19. The specimen sequenced was peripheral blood. V and J are TRBV4-2 and TRBJ2-7; 9 nucleotides agree with TRBD2. CDR3 loop: CASSQDMASGVKDEQYF. DNA of the CDR3: TGTGCCAGCAGCCAAGATATGGCTAGCGGGGTAAAGGACGAGCAGTACTTC.